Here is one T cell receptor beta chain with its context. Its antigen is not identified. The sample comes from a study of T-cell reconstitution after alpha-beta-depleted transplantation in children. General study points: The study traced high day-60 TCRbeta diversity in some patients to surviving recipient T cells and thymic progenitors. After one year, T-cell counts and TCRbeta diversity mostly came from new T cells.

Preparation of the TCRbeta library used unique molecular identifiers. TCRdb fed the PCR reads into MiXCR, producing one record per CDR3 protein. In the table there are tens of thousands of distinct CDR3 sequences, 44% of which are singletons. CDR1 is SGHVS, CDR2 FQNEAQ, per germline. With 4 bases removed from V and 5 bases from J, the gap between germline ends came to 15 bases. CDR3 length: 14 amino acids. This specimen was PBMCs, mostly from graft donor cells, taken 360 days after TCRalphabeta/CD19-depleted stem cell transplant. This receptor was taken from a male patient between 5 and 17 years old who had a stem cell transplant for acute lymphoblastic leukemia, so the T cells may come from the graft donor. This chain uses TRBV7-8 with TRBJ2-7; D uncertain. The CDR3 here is CASSSHFTGNEQYF. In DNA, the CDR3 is TGTGCCAGCAGCTCCCACTTTACTGGGAACGAGCAGTACTTC.